The 14 T cell receptor beta chains reported below all come from one sample, sequenced in a study of T cell responses to AZD1222 COVID-19 vaccine. Sequencing used immunoSEQ multiplex PCR; TCRdb keeps in-frame clones, though not all of them. The sample shows around 88,000 clones, roughly 87% of them seen only once. The source was peripheral blood, collected on day 0 of AZD1222 vaccination. The origin of the receptors is an adult in good health.

This chain uses TRBV7-8 with TRBJ2-7; TRBD1 aligns across 8 bases. With 1 base clipped from V and 4 bases from J, the junction kept 9 bases outside the gene matches. The CDR3 length is 16 residues. CDR1 SGHVS and CDR2 FQNEAQ come from the germline V gene. The CDR3 region has the DNA TGTGCCAGCAGCTTAGGCGGCAGGGGGCTTAGTTACGAGCAGTACTTC. Translation gives CASSLGGRGLSYEQYF.

V usage is TRBV15 and J usage is TRBJ2-7; TRBD2 matches at 11 bases. CDR1 LNHNV and CDR2 YYDKDF come from the germline V gene (reference sequence). V shed 0 bases, J shed 0 bases, and the junction held 4 bases outside the gene matches. The CDR3 contains 17 residues. The DNA of the CDR3 is TGTGCCACCAGCAGAGATCTGGGACTAGCGGACTCCTACGAGCAGTACTTC. Its protein is CATSRDLGLADSYEQYF.

Here the CDR3 DNA reads TGTGCCAGTAGTATAGGTGCCGTAAACACAGATACGCAGTATTTT. Amino acids: CASSIGAVNTDTQYF. The rearrangement uses TRBV19 and TRBJ2-3; no clear D gene. V was pared by 1 base and J by 2 bases, with 10 bases between. CDR3 length: 15 residues. Germline-derived CDR1 and CDR2 are LNHDA and SQIVND (reference sequence).

The rearrangement uses TRBV7-3 and TRBJ1-1, with D possibly matching TRBD1 (6 bases). V lost 5 bases, J lost 0 bases, and 22 bases lay in between. The germline V gene encodes CDR1 SGHTA and CDR2 FQGTGA. There are 18 residues in the CDR3. The CDR3 bases are TGTGCCAGCAGCCCATCTGACAGGTTGGGGAGCATGAACACTGAAGCTTTCTTT. Protein: CASSPSDRLGSMNTEAFF.

The chain employs TRBV21-1 and TRBJ2-7; the table gives TRBD1 as D, unverified against the DNA. TRBV21-1 is termed a pseudogene. The length of the CDR3 is 15 residues. CDR3 residues: CASSKRGQGAYEQYF. The CDR3, as DNA: TGTGCCAGCAGCAAAAGGGGACAGGGGGCGTACGAGCAGTACTTC.

The chain couples TRBV27 to TRBJ2-3; 9 bases map to TRBD2. The CDR3 is made up of 17 amino acids. V trimming: 6 bases; J trimming: 3 bases; junction bases outside the gene matches: 13. The germline CDR1 and CDR2 sequences are MNHEY and SMNVEV (reference sequence). The CDR3 loop reads CASSPGGSGSGTDTQYF. The CDR3 coding sequence is TGTGCCAGCAGCCCCGGGGGTAGCGGGAGTGGGACAGATACGCAGTATTTT.

The chain carries TRBV3-1 (or the pseudogene TRBV3-2) and TRBJ1-2, with no clear D. This CDR3 has 15 amino acids. The germline V gene encodes CDR1 LGHDT and CDR2 YNNKEL (reference sequence). V lost 0 bases, J lost 0 bases, and 8 bases lay in between. The CDR3 loop reads CASSQDPQPNYGYTF. CDR3 bases: TGTGCCAGCAGCCAAGATCCCCAGCCTAACTATGGCTACACCTTC.

This rearrangement joins TRBV12-3 or TRBV12-4 to TRBJ2-7; TRBD1 matches 7 bases. This CDR3 spans 13 amino acids. The V gene end was trimmed by 8 bases and the J gene end by 3 bases; junction bases not matched to a gene: 7. CDR3 sequence: CASEGDRGYEQYF. DNA for the CDR3: TGTGCCAGCGAGGGGGACAGAGGCTACGAGCAGTACTTC.

V and J are TRBV19 and TRBJ1-2; 9 positions agree with TRBD1. The ends lost 4 bases at V and 2 bases at J; junction bases unmatched: 2. From germline, CDR1 is LNHDA and CDR2 SQIVND (reference sequence). The CDR3 extends over 14 amino acids. Here the CDR3 reads CASSKTGGNYGYTF. CDR3 DNA sequence: TGTGCCAGTAGTAAGACAGGGGGAAACTATGGCTACACCTTC. Looking up the rest from reference TRBV19 and TRBJ1-2 gives the full variable domain: DGGITQSPKYLFRKEGQNVTLSCEQNLNHDAMYWYRQDPGQGLRLIYYSQIVNDFQKGDIAEGYSVSREKKESFPLTVTSAQKNPTAFYLCASSKTGGNYGYTFGSGTRLTVV.

As concerns this clone: Other DNA sequences in this sample translate to the same CDR3. This chain joins TRBV28 and TRBJ1-2; 8 bases line up with TRBD1. With 4 bases clipped from V and 2 bases from J, the junction kept 15 bases outside the gene matches. This CDR3 is built from 18 residues. Per germline, CDR1 MDHEN and CDR2 SYDVKM. CDR3 nucleotide sequence: TGTGCCAGCAGTTCTATGGGGCGACAGGGGTTGGGGAACTATGGCTACACCTTC. Residues: CASSSMGRQGLGNYGYTF.

The V and J genes are TRBV11-2 and TRBJ2-1; the D gene is possibly TRBD1 (5 bases). V was shortened by 2 bases and J by 5 bases, with 13 bases between the two germline ends. CDR1 is SGHAT, CDR2 FQNNGV, per germline. The CDR3 spans 15 residues. The CDR3 DNA follows: TGTGCCAGCAGCTTATGGTCCAGGGCGGACAATGAGCAGTTCTTC. Its translation: CASSLWSRADNEQFF.

The chain is built from TRBV2 and TRBJ1-6; perhaps TRBD1 as D (6 bases). Trimming took 6 bases from V and 7 from J, leaving 13 bases between them. This CDR3 has 14 amino acids. Germline V gene sequence: CDR1 SNHLY, CDR2 FYNNEI. The CDR3 DNA reads as TGTGCCAGCAGCCAGGACAGTCTAAATTCACCCCTCCACTTT. As protein: CASSQDSLNSPLHF.

The chain employs TRBV13 and TRBJ2-3; D may be TRBD1 (5 bases). Between the trimmed V and J ends, which lost 5 bases and 2 bases, there was a span of 14 bases. The CDR3 covers 15 residues. CDR1 is PRHDT, CDR2 FYEKMQ, per germline (reference sequence). The CDR3 loop reads CASSKNTGLTDTQYF. The CDR3 DNA reads as TGTGCCAGCAGCAAAAATACAGGTCTCACAGATACGCAGTATTTT.

This clone appeared a few times. The chain carries TRBV6-1 and TRBJ1-2, with TRBD1 matching over 7 bases. This CDR3 is 16 amino acids long. Germline V lookup: CDR1 MNHNS, CDR2 SASEGT. V was clipped by 4 bases and J by 2 bases; unmatched bases: 10. The CDR3 sequence: CASSGRSGQRNYGYTF. CDR3 nucleotides: TGTGCCAGCAGTGGCCGCTCGGGACAGCGGAACTATGGCTACACCTTC.